This entry is about one TCR beta chain. Per the study methods: Reference gene primer amplification in the assay estimated nucleated cell counts. Sequencing used immunoSEQ multiplex PCR; TCRdb keeps in-frame clones, though not all of them. The V and J calls and the clone size are those of that table, but D and trimming were determined from the DNA. This sample yields more than 95,000 clones, of which 91% are seen a single time; 6% belongs to the top ten. The CDR3 is 14 residues long. V lost 0 bases and J lost 6, with 9 bases in between. Germline CDR1 is ENHRY and CDR2 is SYGVKD. The sample comes from a study of blood T cell repertoires in COVID-19. Across the study: Donors in the United States, Italy and Spain gave samples during acute or convalescent COVID-19. PBMCs, B-cell-depleted T cells, or T cells provided the cDNA or gDNA that made up the material.

Sequencing was carried out using peripheral blood. V and J are TRBV10-3 and TRBJ2-1; weak D call: TRBD2 (6 bases). This clonotype originated in a human donor in a cohort sampled during active COVID-19. CDR3 DNA: TGTGCCATCAGTGAGTCCGGGACTCCCAATGAGCAGTTCTTC. Protein sequence: CAISESGTPNEQFF.